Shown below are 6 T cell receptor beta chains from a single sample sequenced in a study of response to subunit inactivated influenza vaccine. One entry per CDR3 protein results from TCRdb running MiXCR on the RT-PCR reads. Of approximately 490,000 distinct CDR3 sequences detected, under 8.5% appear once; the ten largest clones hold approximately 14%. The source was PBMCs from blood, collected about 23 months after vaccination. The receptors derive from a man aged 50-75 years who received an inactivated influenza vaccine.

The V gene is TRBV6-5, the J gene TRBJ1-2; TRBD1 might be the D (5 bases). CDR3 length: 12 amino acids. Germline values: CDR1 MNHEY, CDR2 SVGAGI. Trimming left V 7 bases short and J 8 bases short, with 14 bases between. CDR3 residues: CASKTGGQGYTF. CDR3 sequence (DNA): TGTGCCAGCAAAACGGGGGGTCAAGGCTACACCTTC.

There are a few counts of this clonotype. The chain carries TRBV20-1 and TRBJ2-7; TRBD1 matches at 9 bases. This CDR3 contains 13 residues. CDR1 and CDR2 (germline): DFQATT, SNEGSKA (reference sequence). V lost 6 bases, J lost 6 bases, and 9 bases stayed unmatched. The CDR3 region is CSALRTGDGEQYF. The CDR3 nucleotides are TGCAGTGCCCTTCGGACAGGGGACGGCGAGCAGTACTTC.

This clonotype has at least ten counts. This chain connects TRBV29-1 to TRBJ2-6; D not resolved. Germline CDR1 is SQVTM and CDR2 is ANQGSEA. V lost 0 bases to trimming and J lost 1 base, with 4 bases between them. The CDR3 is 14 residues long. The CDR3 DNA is TGCAGCGTTGAAGATGTATCTGGGGCCAACGTCCTGACTTTC. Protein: CSVEDVSGANVLTF.

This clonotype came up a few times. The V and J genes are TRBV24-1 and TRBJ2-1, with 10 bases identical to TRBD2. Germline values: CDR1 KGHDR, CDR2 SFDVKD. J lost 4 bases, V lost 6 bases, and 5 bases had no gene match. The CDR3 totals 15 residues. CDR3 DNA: TGTGCCACCAGTTTGACTAGCGGGCTTTACAATGAGCAGTTCTTC. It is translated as CATSLTSGLYNEQFF.

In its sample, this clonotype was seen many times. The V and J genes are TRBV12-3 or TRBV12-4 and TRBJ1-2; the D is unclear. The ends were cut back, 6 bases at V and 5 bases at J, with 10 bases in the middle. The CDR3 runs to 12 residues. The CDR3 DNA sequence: TGTGCCAGCAGCTTGGAAGGATATGGCTACACCTTC. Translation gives CASSLEGYGYTF.

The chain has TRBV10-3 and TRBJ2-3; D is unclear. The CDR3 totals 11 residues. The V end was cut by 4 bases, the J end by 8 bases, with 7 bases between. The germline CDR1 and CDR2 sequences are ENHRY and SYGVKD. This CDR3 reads CAISASLTQYF. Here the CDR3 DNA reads TGTGCCATCAGTGCCAGCCTTACGCAGTATTTT.